Included here is one T cell receptor beta chain sequence, with context. This specimen belongs to a study of blood T cell repertoires in COVID-19. Assay: immunoSEQ multiplex PCR; the TCRdb copy retains only in-frame clones and omits some. The sample lists some 110,000 clones, about 88% seen once, with roughly 1.4% in the top ten. This sequence originates from a man in his forties with acute or convalescent COVID-19. Sequencing was performed on peripheral blood.

The CDR3 region has the DNA TGTGCCAGCATCCCCGGGGACTACAATGAGCAGTTCTTC. It encodes CASIPGDYNEQFF. The V call is TRBV6-5, the J call TRBJ2-1, with D possibly matching TRBD2 (5 bases). This CDR3 region has 13 residues. Trimming shortened V by 7 bases and J by 3 bases, and 10 bases separated the two germline ends. Germline CDR1 is MNHEY and CDR2 is SVGAGI.